Listed below are T cell receptor beta chains from one sample, sequenced in a study of graft-versus-host responses after intestinal transplantation. Profiled with immunoSEQ multiplex PCR; TCRdb holds only in-frame clones, not every one. The data hold 100,000 or so clones, with less than 90% observed a single time. What these receptors recognize is not known. The specimen comprised unstimulated CD4+ T cells sorted from spleen or lymph node cells, sampled before transplant. Source of these receptors: a human donor who was the organ donor for an intestinal transplant. CDR3s include the opening cysteine and the closing phenylalanine or tryptophan. D genes are given only for firm matches. Only some rows state a clone size, as once, few, many or a class for expanded clones.

J gene,clone size,V gene,D gene,CDR3 protein,CDR3 DNA
TRBJ1-5,NA,TRBV6-1,TRBD1,CASSDVGTGYQPQHF,TGTGCCAGCAGTGACGTCGGGACAGGTTATCAGCCCCAGCATTTT
TRBJ2-3,NA,TRBV18,NA,CASSPRDRLASTDTQYF,TGTGCCAGCTCACCACGAGACAGGTTGGCGAGCACAGATACGCAGTATTTT
TRBJ1-5,NA,TRBV19,NA,CASNPGRGAGQPQHF,TGTGCCAGTAACCCAGGTAGGGGCGCAGGTCAGCCCCAGCATTTT
TRBJ2-5,NA,TRBV6-1,TRBD1,CASSDGPDRARETQYF,TGTGCCAGCAGTGATGGCCCGGACAGGGCCCGTGAGACCCAGTACTTC
TRBJ1-3,NA,TRBV5-1,NA,CASQQGPSGNTIYF,TGCGCCAGCCAGCAGGGGCCCTCTGGAAACACCATATATTTT
TRBJ2-7,NA,TRBV18,TRBD1,CASSLTDRGTGLEQYF,TGTGCCAGCTCACTAACAGACAGGGGCACAGGCCTCGAGCAGTACTTC
TRBJ2-3,NA,TRBV30,NA,CAWSVGQVGEDTQYF,TGTGCCTGGAGTGTGGGTCAGGTAGGAGAAGATACGCAGTATTTT
TRBJ1-5,few,TRBV28,NA,CASIWGGTSNQPQHF,TGTGCCAGCATCTGGGGAGGCACTTCCAATCAGCCCCAGCATTTT
TRBJ1-5,NA,TRBV6-6,TRBD1,CASSYRDRDQPQHF,TGTGCCAGCAGTTACAGGGACAGGGATCAGCCCCAGCATTTT
TRBJ1-3,once,TRBV11-2,NA,CASSLWGSGNTIYF,TGTGCCAGCAGTTTGTGGGGCTCTGGAAACACCATATATTTT
TRBJ1-2,few,TRBV18,NA,CASSPLKGANYGYTF,TGTGCCAGCTCACCACTAAAGGGAGCCAACTATGGCTACACCTTC
TRBJ1-4,NA,TRBV5-6,NA,CASSLSDSWYEKLFF,TGTGCCAGCAGCTTGTCAGACAGCTGGTACGAAAAACTGTTTTTT
TRBJ1-1,NA,TRBV2,NA,CASGQHETEAFF,TGTGCCAGCGGACAGCATGAGACTGAAGCTTTCTTT
TRBJ2-5,NA,TRBV5-6,TRBD2,CATRLAGSQETQYF,TGTGCCACACGACTAGCGGGTTCCCAAGAGACCCAGTACTTC
TRBJ1-5,NA,TRBV6-1,NA,CASSPQGSSNQPQHF,TGTGCCAGCAGTCCCCAGGGGTCGAGCAATCAGCCCCAGCATTTT
TRBJ1-2,NA,TRBV6-5,NA,CASSSWEYGYTF,TGTGCCAGCAGTTCATGGGAGTATGGCTACACCTTC
TRBJ1-2,NA,TRBV5-6,NA,CASSLSGGYTF,TGTGCCAGCAGCTTGTCCGGGGGCTACACCTTC
TRBJ2-6,NA,TRBV5-7,NA,CASSLQGPGANVLTF,TGTGCCAGCAGCTTACAGGGTCCCGGGGCCAACGTCCTGACTTTC
TRBJ2-7,few,TRBV6-6,NA,CASYGDNHEQYF,TGTGCCAGCTATGGGGACAACCACGAGCAGTACTTC
TRBJ1-2,NA,TRBV5-1,NA,CASSFGDHGYTF,TGCGCCAGCAGCTTTGGGGACCACGGCTACACCTTC
TRBJ1-4,NA,TRBV27,TRBD1,CASSELDRGNREKLFF,TGTGCCAGCAGTGAATTAGACAGGGGTAATCGTGAAAAACTGTTTTTT
TRBJ1-1,NA,TRBV5-1,NA,CASSPSGARFGAFF,TGCGCCAGCAGCCCCTCGGGGGCGAGGTTCGGAGCTTTCTTT
TRBJ1-5,NA,TRBV5-6,NA,CASSMGARQPQHF,TGTGCCAGCAGTATGGGGGCGCGTCAGCCCCAGCATTTT
TRBJ2-5,once,TRBV11-2,NA,CASSFGQIEETQYF,TGTGCCAGCAGCTTTGGACAGATTGAGGAGACCCAGTACTTC
TRBJ2-7,NA,TRBV6-1,NA,CASSEGEQYF,TGTGCCAGCAGTGAAGGGGAGCAGTACTTC
TRBJ2-1,few,TRBV30,NA,CAWRGVRAYNEQFF,TGTGCCTGGAGAGGCGTCAGAGCCTACAATGAGCAGTTCTTC
TRBJ2-5,NA,TRBV5-1,NA,CASSRTGSQETQYF,TGCGCCAGCAGCCGAACAGGGTCCCAAGAGACCCAGTACTTC
TRBJ1-2,few,TRBV6-5,NA,CASSYGQKNYGYTF,TGTGCCAGCAGTTACGGACAAAAAAACTATGGCTACACCTTC
TRBJ1-6,NA,TRBV21-1,NA,CASSKVDWDSDSPLHF,TGTGCCAGCAGCAAAGTCGATTGGGACAGCGATTCACCCCTCCACTTT
TRBJ1-1,once,TRBV5-8,TRBD1,CASSLPDRGTEAFF,TGTGCCAGCAGCTTGCCGGACAGGGGCACTGAAGCTTTCTTT
TRBJ1-1,NA,TRBV9,NA,CASSAKERGRAGTEAFF,TGTGCCAGCAGCGCGAAAGAACGGGGCAGGGCCGGCACTGAAGCTTTCTTT
TRBJ2-1,NA,TRBV19,NA,CASSISAGYEQFF,TGTGCCAGTAGTATCTCGGCGGGGTATGAGCAGTTCTTC
TRBJ2-4,NA,TRBV2,TRBD1,CASRAGGMKNIQYF,TGTGCCAGCAGGGCAGGGGGAATGAAAAACATTCAGTACTTC
TRBJ1-5,NA,TRBV28,NA,CASSLLLSSNQPQHF,TGTGCCAGCAGTTTATTGTTGAGTAGCAATCAGCCCCAGCATTTT
TRBJ2-5,once,TRBV7-8,NA,CASSLGGGGVQETQYF,TGTGCCAGCAGCTTAGGAGGGGGGGGCGTCCAAGAGACCCAGTACTTC
TRBJ1-2,NA,TRBV9,TRBD1,CASRGPGQLYGYTF,TGTGCCAGCAGGGGCCCGGGACAGCTCTATGGCTACACCTTC
TRBJ1-5,NA,TRBV28,NA,CASSLVRPYSNQPQHF,TGTGCCAGCAGTCTCGTCCGCCCTTATAGCAATCAGCCCCAGCATTTT
TRBJ2-2,NA,TRBV18,NA,CASSPQATGELFF,TGTGCCAGCTCACCACAGGCCACCGGGGAGCTGTTTTTT
TRBJ2-7,NA,TRBV10-1,TRBD1,CASSPRQGNEQYF,TGCGCCAGCAGTCCGCGACAGGGGAACGAGCAGTACTTC
TRBJ1-6,few,TRBV7-9,NA,CASSLQPRGAPLHF,TGTGCCAGCAGCTTGCAACCCCGAGGAGCACCCCTCCACTTT
TRBJ1-1,NA,TRBV28,TRBD1,CASSLDRGRMNTEAFF,TGTGCCAGCAGCCTTGACAGGGGGCGGATGAACACTGAAGCTTTCTTT
TRBJ2-7,NA,TRBV28,NA,CASPPWPGQGSGGYEQYF,TGTGCCAGCCCTCCCTGGCCCGGACAGGGATCGGGAGGCTACGAGCAGTACTTC
TRBJ2-7,NA,TRBV11-2,NA,CASSRDTAYEQYF,TGTGCCAGCAGTAGGGACACGGCCTACGAGCAGTACTTC
TRBJ2-3,once,TRBV28,TRBD1,CASRPRGSSTDTQYF,TGTGCCAGCAGGCCCAGGGGGTCTAGCACAGATACGCAGTATTTT
TRBJ2-1,NA,TRBV7-9,TRBD2,CASSLGASGSNEQFF,TGTGCCAGCAGCTTAGGGGCTAGCGGGTCAAATGAGCAGTTCTTC
TRBJ2-2,few,TRBV7-3,NA,CASSLNGELFF,TGTGCCAGCAGCTTAAACGGGGAGCTGTTTTTT
TRBJ1-1,NA,TRBV27,NA,CVSSPGGAQAFF,TGTGTCAGCAGTCCGGGGGGGGCCCAGGCTTTCTTT
TRBJ2-7,NA,TRBV25-1,NA,CASSDPGQRGPYEQYF,TGTGCCAGCAGTGACCCCGGACAGAGGGGCCCCTACGAGCAGTACTTC
TRBJ1-6,few,TRBV5-1,NA,CASLEDALHF,TGCGCCAGCCTGGAAGACGCGCTCCACTTT
TRBJ2-7,once,TRBV5-1,NA,CASSFLAGAGYEQYF,TGCGCCAGCAGCTTCCTTGCAGGGGCGGGGTACGAGCAGTACTTC
TRBJ1-5,NA,TRBV2,NA,CASSEAGRPDQPQHF,TGTGCCAGCAGTGAGGCAGGGCGTCCCGATCAGCCCCAGCATTTT
TRBJ1-2,NA,TRBV30,TRBD1,CAWSGKTGFHYGYTF,TGTGCCTGGAGTGGAAAGACAGGGTTTCACTATGGCTACACCTTC
TRBJ1-4,few,TRBV30,TRBD1,CAFKGRQGGKEKLFF,TGTGCCTTCAAGGGGCGACAGGGGGGCAAGGAAAAACTGTTTTTT
TRBJ1-2,NA,TRBV6-1,TRBD1,CASRPTGGSGYTF,TGTGCCAGCAGGCCGACAGGGGGCAGCGGCTACACCTTC
TRBJ2-7,NA,TRBV28,TRBD1,CASSLTRGLGYEQYF,TGTGCCAGCAGTTTAACCAGGGGGCTCGGCTACGAGCAGTACTTC
TRBJ2-7,NA,TRBV10-1,NA,CASSEGSSEQYF,TGCGCCAGCAGTGAGGGCAGCAGTGAGCAGTACTTC
TRBJ2-7,medium-sized,TRBV11-2,TRBD1,CASSDRGYEQYF,TGTGCCAGCAGCGACAGGGGCTACGAGCAGTACTTC
TRBJ2-7,few,TRBV6-4,TRBD1,CASSDVDRVMIEQYF,TGTGCCAGCAGTGACGTGGACAGGGTGATGATCGAGCAGTACTTC
TRBJ1-2,NA,TRBV5-1,TRBD1,CASSLDRGPYGYTF,TGCGCCAGCAGCTTGGACAGGGGGCCCTATGGCTACACCTTC